These 13 T cell receptor beta chains originate from one sample sequenced in a study of identical twins. TCRdb reprocessed the 5' RACE reads with MiXCR, giving one entry per CDR3 protein. The repertoire holds 690,000 or so distinct CDR3 sequences, with approximately 9% as singletons. These data are also associated with another study on yellow fever vaccine responses in identical twins.

Input material: PBMCs. These receptors were collected from a woman younger than 30 in good health.

This clonotype was seen ten or more times. The V gene is TRBV25-1, the J gene TRBJ1-2; unclear D gene. Trimming took 4 bases from V and 2 from J, leaving 8 bases between them. In germline, CDR1 is MGHDK, CDR2 SYGVNS. The CDR3 consists of 13 residues. The CDR3 nucleotides read TGTGCCAGCAGTGGACTCCTGAACTATGGCTACACCTTC. Its translation: CASSGLLNYGYTF.

This clonotype was observed a few times. This chain uses TRBV4-3 with TRBJ1-2; 7 nucleotides line up with TRBD1. CDR1 and CDR2 from the germline V gene are LGHNA and YSLEER. The CDR3 has 15 residues. V was pared by 3 bases and J by 4 bases, with 8 bases of the junction left unmatched. The chain's CDR3 is CASSHPGQSFYGYTF. The CDR3 DNA follows: TGCGCCAGCAGCCATCCGGGACAGAGTTTCTATGGCTACACCTTC.

Only a few counts were recorded for this clonotype. The chain links TRBV7-2 to TRBJ1-1; the D gene is possibly TRBD1 (6 bases). Germline CDR1 and CDR2: SGHTA and FQGNSA. The CDR3 contains 16 residues. V was cut by 5 bases and J by 4 bases, with 20 bases left in between. The CDR3 here is CASSLRGGGGGTEAFF. The CDR3 DNA reads as TGTGCCAGCAGCCTCCGAGGCGGGGGCGGGGGCACTGAAGCTTTCTTT.

At least ten counts were recorded for this clonotype. The CDR3 coding sequence is TGTGCCAGCAGCGGGACTACCAATGAGCAGTTCTTC. Translated, it gives CASSGTTNEQFF. The chain links TRBV3-1 to TRBJ2-1; 7 nucleotides align to TRBD2. This CDR3 has 12 residues. Germline values: CDR1 LGHDT, CDR2 YNNKEL (reference sequence). Trimming cost V 5 bases and J 6 bases; bases outside gene matches: 1.

The table lists this clonotype with a count of one. V is TRBV5-4 and J is TRBJ2-7, with 9 bases lining up with TRBD1. The CDR3 loop spans 15 amino acids. Germline CDR1 SGHNT, CDR2 YYREEE (reference sequence). V lost 0 bases to trimming and J lost 2 bases; unmatched junction nucleotides: 3. CDR3: CASSLGWDRAYEQYF. The CDR3 DNA is TGTGCCAGCAGCTTGGGGTGGGACAGGGCCTACGAGCAGTACTTC.

This clonotype was counted at least ten times. This rearrangement joins TRBV20-1 to TRBJ2-7; maybe TRBD1 (7 bases). The CDR3 length is 15 residues. Germline assignment: CDR1 DFQATT and CDR2 SNEGSKA (reference sequence). Trimming took off 0 bases at V and 2 bases at J, with 14 bases between the two ends. Here the CDR3 reads CSARDPGGTAYEQYF. CDR3 bases: TGCAGTGCTAGAGATCCTGGCGGGACAGCCTACGAGCAGTACTTC.

This chain links TRBV6-2 or TRBV6-3 with TRBJ2-1, with 7 bases fitting TRBD2. The junction had 13 bases not matched to a gene; V was cut back by 6 bases and J by 5 bases. This CDR3 is built from 16 residues. Germline assignment: CDR1 MNHEY and CDR2 SVGEGT. CDR3 DNA sequence: TGTGCCAGCAGGCAATCCGGGACTACTACCCACAATGAGCAGTTCTTC. It is translated as CASRQSGTTTHNEQFF.

CDR3 DNA sequence: TGTGCCAGCACCCTGGAGTCGGGACATCCTATGTTTTTT. Residues: CASTLESGHPMFF. The chain combines TRBV5-4 with TRBJ1-4; TRBD1 is a possible D gene (6 bases). The germline V and J ends were trimmed by 6 bases and 15 bases, with 21 bases remaining between them. The germline V gene encodes CDR1 SGHNT and CDR2 YYREEE (reference sequence). CDR3 size: 13 residues.

This clonotype was observed many times. V is TRBV19 and J is TRBJ2-3; D remains unclear. V lost 8 bases and J 0 bases, leaving 9 bases between the germline ends. Germline-derived CDR1 and CDR2 are LNHDA and SQIVND (reference sequence). The CDR3 extends over 13 amino acids. CDR3 region: CASRLTSTDTQYF. CDR3 in DNA: TGTGCCAGTCGGCTCACTAGCACAGATACGCAGTATTTT.

The chain uses TRBV30 and TRBJ2-7, with D unclear. Trimming shortened V by 0 bases and J by 9 bases, and 15 bases separated the two germline ends. CDR3 length: 13 residues. Germline CDR1 and CDR2: GTSNPN and SVGIG (reference sequence). As DNA, the CDR3 is TGTGCCTGGAGTGTTACGGCACCCCTCGGGCAGTACTTC. Its protein is CAWSVTAPLGQYF.

The genes are TRBV30 and TRBJ2-3; 14 bases map to TRBD2. Germline V gives CDR1 GTSNPN, CDR2 SVGIG (reference sequence). This CDR3 spans 16 amino acids. V was clipped by 4 bases and J by 7 bases; unmatched bases: 10. The CDR3 nucleotides read TGTGCCTGGACCGCCAGACTAGCGGGAGGGACGAATACGCAGTATTTT. Amino acid sequence: CAWTARLAGGTNTQYF.

This clonotype was counted between two and nine times. The gene calls are TRBV27 and TRBJ2-1; D is perhaps TRBD1 (7 bases). Germline V gene lookup returns CDR1 MNHEY and CDR2 SMNVEV (reference sequence). V dropped 3 bases and J dropped 8 bases, with 17 bases sitting between them. The CDR3 is 15 residues long. The CDR3 DNA reads as TGTGCCAGCAGTTTTAGGGGGGCCAGGGGGGATGAGCAGTTCTTC. Translating it yields CASSFRGARGDEQFF.

The sample holds a few counts of this clonotype. The V gene is TRBV10-3, the J gene TRBJ2-7; a possible D gene is TRBD1 (6 bases). The CDR3 runs 13 residues. CDR1 is ENHRY, CDR2 SYGVKD, per germline. V lost 6 bases and J 0 bases, leaving 9 bases between the germline ends. CDR3 sequence: CAISKGDSYEQYF. The CDR3 nucleotides are TGTGCCATCAGCAAGGGGGACTCCTACGAGCAGTACTTC.